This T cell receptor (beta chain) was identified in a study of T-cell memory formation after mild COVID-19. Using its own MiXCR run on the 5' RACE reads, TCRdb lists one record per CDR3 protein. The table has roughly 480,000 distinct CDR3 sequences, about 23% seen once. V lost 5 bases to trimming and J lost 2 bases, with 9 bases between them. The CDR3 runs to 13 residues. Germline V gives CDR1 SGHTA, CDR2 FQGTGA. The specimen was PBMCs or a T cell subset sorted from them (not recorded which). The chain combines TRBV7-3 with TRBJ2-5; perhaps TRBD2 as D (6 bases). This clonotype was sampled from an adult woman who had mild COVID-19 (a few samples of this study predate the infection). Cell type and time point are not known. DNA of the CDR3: TGTGCCAGCAGCCGGGGGAAGCAAGAGACCCAGTACTTC. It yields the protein CASSRGKQETQYF.